These 22 T cell receptor beta chains came from one sample sequenced in a study of shared clonotypes between healthy human individuals. The protocol was immunoSEQ multiplex PCR, while the TCRdb copy is restricted to in-frame clones and leaves out a portion. The sample has about 1.1 million clones, 70% to 80% seen once. Sequencing was carried out using memory CD4+ T cells from PBMCs. The subset here: CD45RA-negative fraction. The receptors come from a man younger than 35 in good health. Some clones in this sample may be carry-over from other donors' samples.

The V call is TRBV11-2, the J call TRBJ1-3; no firm D call. Germline V gives CDR1 SGHAT, CDR2 FQNNGV. Deletions cut 2 bases from V and 3 bases from J, with 14 bases between. CDR3 size: 16 residues. CDR3: CASSLLYNRFGNTIYF. The CDR3 DNA sequence: TGTGCCAGCAGCTTATTATACAATCGATTTGGAAACACCATATATTTT.

The chain joins TRBV5-3 to TRBJ2-1; D possibly corresponds to TRBD2 (6 bases). TRBV5-3 counts as an open reading frame of uncertain function. CDR3 length equals 14 residues. With 5 bases removed from V and 4 bases from J, the gap between germline ends came to 13 bases. The CDR3 reads CARSQQRVYNEQFF. The CDR3, as DNA: TGTGCCAGAAGTCAACAGCGGGTATACAATGAGCAGTTCTTC.

The CDR3 sequence is CASSKEYNQPQHF. The CDR3 nucleotides are TGTGCCAGCAGTAAGGAGTACAATCAGCCCCAGCATTTT. The V gene is TRBV27, the J gene TRBJ1-5; D remains unclear. The CDR3 spans 13 residues. The V gene's germline CDR1 is MNHEY and CDR2 SMNVEV (reference sequence). Trimming shortened V by 5 bases and J by 3 bases, and 8 bases separated the two germline ends.

The chain employs TRBV27 and TRBJ2-3, with 7 bases aligning to TRBD1. The CDR3 has 15 residues. J lost 5 bases, V lost 2 bases, and 7 bases had no gene match. Germline-derived CDR1 and CDR2 are MNHEY and SMNVEV (reference sequence). DNA for the CDR3: TGTGCCAGCAGTTTAGAGGTAGGGGGCGGAGATACGCAGTATTTT. Translating gives CASSLEVGGGDTQYF.

This clone was recorded many times. The chain has TRBV11-2 and TRBJ2-7; D not certain. CDR3 length equals 11 residues. Per germline, CDR1 SGHAT and CDR2 FQNNGV. V gave up 4 bases and J gave up 12 bases, with 13 bases separating them. CDR3 nucleotides: TGTGCCAGCAGCTCAGTCTTCACAGCGTACTTC. This translates into CASSSVFTAYF.

This clone was seen only a few times. This chain uses TRBV5-4 with TRBJ1-1; TRBD1 is a possible D gene (5 bases). The CDR3 loop spans 13 amino acids. The V gene lost 2 bases and the J gene lost 5 bases, with 10 bases spanning the gap. CDR1 SGHNT and CDR2 YYREEE come from the germline V gene (reference sequence). DNA of the CDR3: TGTGCCAGCAGCTTACAGGCGAGGACTGAAGCTTTCTTT. Protein: CASSLQARTEAFF.

The chain joins TRBV14 to TRBJ2-7; 7 bases map to TRBD1. Germline CDR1 SGHDN, CDR2 FVKESK. CDR3 length: 15 amino acids. V trimming: 3 bases; J trimming: 3 bases; junction bases outside the gene matches: 8. In nucleotides, the CDR3 is TGTGCCAGCAGCCAGGCCTTGGCAGGGGGCTACGAGCAGTACTTC. This encodes CASSQALAGGYEQYF.

This chain uses TRBV1 with TRBJ2-7; the table assigns TRBD2, which was not confirmed against the DNA. TRBV1 is a pseudogene segment. The CDR3 extends over 13 amino acids. For the CDR3, the DNA is TGCACCAGCAGCCTGGGACTACCCTACGAGCAGTACTTC. It specifies CTSSLGLPYEQYF.

J is TRBJ2-7 and V is TRBV5-1, with TRBD2 matching 8 bases. The V and J ends lost 4 bases and 4 bases, in that order; junction bases with no gene match: 16. The CDR3 has 17 amino acids. CDR1 is SGHRS, CDR2 YFSETQ, per germline. The CDR3 DNA sequence: TGCGCCAGCAGCCTACGGGGGGCGGGAGGAAAGTCGTACGAGCAGTACTTC. Protein: CASSLRGAGGKSYEQYF.

The chain recombines TRBV28 with TRBJ1-1, with 7 nucleotides matching TRBD1. The CDR3 spans 14 residues. Germline V gene sequence: CDR1 MDHEN, CDR2 SYDVKM. Unmatched junction bases numbered 12, after V lost 11 bases and J lost 3 bases. The CDR3 protein is CAGASEGAHTEAFF. The CDR3 nucleotides read TGTGCCGGCGCGTCGGAGGGGGCGCACACTGAAGCTTTCTTT.

Concerning this clone itself: The sample contains more than one DNA sequence encoding this CDR3. The genes are TRBV11-3 and TRBJ2-3; a possible D gene is TRBD2 (5 bases). Germline values: CDR1 SGHNT, CDR2 YENEEA. Trimming cost V 1 base and J 6 bases, with 8 bases left between them. This CDR3 has 13 amino acids. CDR3: CASSLGVADTQYF. CDR3 nucleotide sequence: TGTGCCAGCAGCTTAGGCGTAGCGGATACGCAGTATTTT.

Remarks on this clone: Only one base separates this from a far larger clonotype, so it likely reflects a read error. At the DNA level, this CDR3 is encoded by other sequences in the same sample as well. The chain recombines TRBV5-4 with TRBJ1-1, with a weak D call TRBD1 (5 bases). Germline values: CDR1 SGHNT, CDR2 YYREEE (reference sequence). Trimming pared 0 bases from V and 1 base from J, leaving 7 bases between. CDR3 size: 14 residues. The CDR3 reads CASSLAGGNTEAFF. CDR3 DNA: TGTGCCAGCAGCTTGGCCGGGGGGAACACTGAAGCTTTCTTT.

The table lists this clone with a few counts. The rearrangement joins TRBV29-1 to TRBJ2-1; D ambiguous. Germline assignment: CDR1 SQVTM and CDR2 ANQGSEA. V was trimmed by 4 bases and J by 9 bases, leaving 7 bases between them. The CDR3 has 10 amino acids. The CDR3 loop is CSVATTEQFF. Here the CDR3 DNA reads TGCAGCGTTGCGACAACTGAGCAGTTCTTC.

V is TRBV2 and J is TRBJ2-3; tentatively, D is TRBD1 or TRBD2 (5 bases each). V was cut by 6 bases and J by 3 bases, with 13 bases left in between. CDR1 is SNHLY and CDR2 is FYNNEI in the germline V gene. The CDR3 totals 14 residues. In nucleotides, the CDR3 is TGTGCCAGCAGAACGACCTGGGGGACAGATACGCAGTATTTT. Encoded protein: CASRTTWGTDTQYF.

The V gene is TRBV5-1, the J gene TRBJ2-7; the D gene could be TRBD1 or TRBD2 (5 bases each). The CDR3 runs to 15 residues. The germline V and J ends were trimmed by 4 bases and 0 bases, with 14 bases remaining between them. CDR1 is SGHRS and CDR2 is YFSETQ in the germline V gene. The CDR3 nucleotides are TGCGCCAGCAGCCGGGACGCGGGCTCCTCCTACGAGCAGTACTTC. Translated, it gives CASSRDAGSSYEQYF.

This clone has a handful of counts. This clone may be a read error of a much larger clone one base away. CDR3 region: CASSLSNRDETQYF. CDR3 coding DNA: TGTGCCAGCAGCTTATCTAACAGGGACGAGACCCAGTACTTC. The J gene is TRBJ2-5, the V gene TRBV7-3, with a tentative D call TRBD1 (6 bases). Trimming stripped 2 bases from V and 5 bases from J, with 12 bases between. The CDR3 sequence is 14 residues long. Looked up from germline, CDR1 is SGHTA and CDR2 is FQGTGA.

The chain couples TRBV27 to TRBJ1-1, with D possibly TRBD1 on 6 matching bases. The CDR3 extends over 17 amino acids. With 3 bases removed from V and 10 bases from J, the gap between germline ends came to 27 bases. CDR1 and CDR2 from the germline V gene are MNHEY and SMNVEV (reference sequence). CDR3 in DNA: TGTGCCAGCAGTTTGGGAGGAGTAGGGAGTGGGGGGCGAGTAGCTTTCTTT. Protein: CASSLGGVGSGGRVAFF.

The chain joins TRBV4-1 to TRBJ1-5, with D possibly being TRBD1 (5 bases). V dropped 1 base and J dropped 3 bases, with 19 bases sitting between them. Germline V gives CDR1 MGHRA, CDR2 YSYEKL. This CDR3 has 18 residues. The CDR3 DNA is TGCGCCAGCAGCCAAGGGCGGGGGGGTCCGGGCCCCAATCAGCCCCAGCATTTT. It yields the protein CASSQGRGGPGPNQPQHF.

The rearrangement uses TRBV5-1 and TRBJ1-1, with 8 bases lining up with TRBD1. V was clipped by 5 bases and J by 4 bases; unmatched bases: 13. CDR3 length equals 16 residues. Per germline, CDR1 SGHRS and CDR2 YFSETQ. The CDR3 DNA is TGCGCCAGCAGGGCAGGGACAGGCAGTTTCGGCACTGAAGCTTTCTTT. Its translation is CASRAGTGSFGTEAFF. The full variable domain, with the rest looked up from reference TRBV5-1 and TRBJ1-1, is KAGVTQTPRYLIKTRGQQVTLSCSPISGHRSVSWYQQTPGQGLQFLFEYFSETQRNKGNFPGRFSGRQFSNSRSEMNVSTLELGDSALYLCASRAGTGSFGTEAFFGQGTRLTVV.

V is TRBV28 and J is TRBJ1-2; possible D gene TRBD1, 6 bases. The CDR3 totals 14 residues. Germline assignment: CDR1 MDHEN and CDR2 SYDVKM. Trimming left V 5 bases short and J 8 bases short, with 18 bases between. In nucleotides, the CDR3 is TGTGCCAGCAGTGGGGACCGGGGGCGGCAGGGCTACACCTTC. It is translated as CASSGDRGRQGYTF.

CDR3 in amino acids: CAAMRGSGNTIYF. The CDR3 nucleotides read TGTGCCGCGATGAGGGGTTCTGGAAACACCATATATTTT. The chain has TRBV2 and TRBJ1-3; D might be TRBD1 (5 bases). The germline V and J ends were trimmed by 11 bases and 1 base, with 12 bases remaining between them. This CDR3 spans 13 amino acids. The germline CDR1 and CDR2 sequences are SNHLY and FYNNEI.

This chain connects TRBV6-1 to TRBJ2-5; no definite D call. Trimming took 4 bases from V and 7 from J, leaving 16 bases between them. Germline CDR1 is MNHNS and CDR2 is SASEGT. The CDR3 is made up of 14 amino acids. CDR3 sequence: CASSAGDLPGTQYF. CDR3 nucleotides: TGTGCCAGCAGTGCAGGTGACCTCCCGGGGACCCAGTACTTC.